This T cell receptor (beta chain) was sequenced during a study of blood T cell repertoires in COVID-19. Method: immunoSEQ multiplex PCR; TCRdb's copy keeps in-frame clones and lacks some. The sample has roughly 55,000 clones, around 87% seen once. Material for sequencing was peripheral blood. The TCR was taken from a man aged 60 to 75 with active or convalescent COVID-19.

The CDR3 protein is CASSLEQGSYEQYF. The DNA for the CDR3 is TGCGCCAGCAGCTTGGAACAGGGGAGCTACGAGCAGTACTTC. The gene calls are TRBV5-1 and TRBJ2-7, with TRBD1 matching 7 bases. Trimming removed 0 bases from V and 3 bases from J; junction bases left unmatched: 3. From germline, CDR1 is SGHRS and CDR2 YFSETQ. This CDR3 region has 14 residues.